Listed below are T cell receptor beta chains from one sample, sequenced in a study of a mutant IDH1 vaccine in newly diagnosed glioma. Their recognized antigens are unknown. The repertoire was sequenced with immunoSEQ multiplex PCR; TCRdb's copy has only in-frame clones and lacks some. The data show roughly 26,000 clones, roughly 80% seen once. The sequencing here drew on PBMCs, taken from a glioma patient whose treatment included an IDH1 peptide vaccine. Every receptor here comes from a man younger than 40 with glioma. The CDR3 runs from the conserved cysteine through the conserved F or W. The D gene is left open where the match is weak.

CDR3: CASISGANVLTF
DNA: TGTGCCAGCATCTCTGGGGCCAACGTCCTGACTTTC
V: TRBV25-1
J: TRBJ2-6
D: .

CDR3: CAWSVPSGSETQYF
DNA: TGTGCCTGGAGTGTCCCTAGCGGGAGCGAGACCCAGTACTTC
V: TRBV30
J: TRBJ2-5
D: TRBD2

CDR3: CASSLQARQVNTEAFF
DNA: TGTGCCAGCAGTCTACAAGCCCGACAGGTCAACACTGAAGCTTTCTTT
V: TRBV27
J: TRBJ1-1
D: .

CDR3: CASSQRWAILLEGPYSSTDTQYF
DNA: TGTGCCAGCAGCCAAAGGTGGGCAATCTTACTCGAGGGGCCCTACTCCAGCACAGATACGCAGTATTTT
V: TRBV4-2
J: TRBJ2-3
D: .

CDR3: CASRERQRQETQYF
DNA: TGTGCCAGCAGGGAAAGACAGCGCCAAGAGACCCAGTACTTC
V: TRBV9
J: TRBJ2-5
D: .

CDR3: CAWSVRRGLDSYNSPLHF
DNA: TGTGCCTGGAGTGTACGTAGGGGCCTCGACTCCTATAATTCACCCCTCCACTTT
V: TRBV30
J: TRBJ1-6
D: .

CDR3: CASSPLTGPDEKLFF
DNA: TGTGCCAGCAGCCCACTGACAGGGCCAGATGAAAAACTGTTTTTT
V: TRBV7-2
J: TRBJ1-4
D: TRBD1

CDR3: CASRTVNQPQHF
DNA: TGTGCCAGCAGGACAGTTAATCAGCCCCAGCATTTT
V: TRBV6-5
J: TRBJ1-5
D: .

CDR3: CASSILKRGEQYF
DNA: TGTGCCAGCAGTATTCTAAAGCGGGGTGAGCAGTACTTC
V: TRBV28
J: TRBJ2-7
D: TRBD2

CDR3: CATSRESVGQQYF
DNA: TGTGCCACCAGCAGAGAATCAGTCGGTCAGCAGTACTTC
V: TRBV15
J: TRBJ2-7
D: .

CDR3: CASSEGLAGDYSYEQYF
DNA: TGTGCCAGCAGTGAAGGGCTAGCGGGAGACTACTCCTACGAGCAGTACTTC
V: TRBV2
J: TRBJ2-7
D: TRBD2

CDR3: CASSEVWGRGKSYNEQFF
DNA: TGTGCCAGCAGTGAAGTATGGGGGCGGGGAAAATCCTACAATGAGCAGTTCTTC
V: TRBV2
J: TRBJ2-1
D: .